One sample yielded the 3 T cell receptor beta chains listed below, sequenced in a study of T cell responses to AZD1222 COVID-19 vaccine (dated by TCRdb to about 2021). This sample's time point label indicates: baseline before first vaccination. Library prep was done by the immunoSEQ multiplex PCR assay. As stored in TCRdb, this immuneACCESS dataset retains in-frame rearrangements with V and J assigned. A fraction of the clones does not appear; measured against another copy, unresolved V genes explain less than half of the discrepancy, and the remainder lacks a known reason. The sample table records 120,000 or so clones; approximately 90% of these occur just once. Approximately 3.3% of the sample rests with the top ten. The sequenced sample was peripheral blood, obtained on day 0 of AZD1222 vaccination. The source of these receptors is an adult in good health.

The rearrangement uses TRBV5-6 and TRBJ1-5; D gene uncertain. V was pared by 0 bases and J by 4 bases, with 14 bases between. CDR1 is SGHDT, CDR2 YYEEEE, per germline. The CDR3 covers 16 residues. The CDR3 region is CASSLGGNGLNQPQHF. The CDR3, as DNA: TGTGCCAGCAGCTTGGGAGGGAATGGGCTAAATCAGCCCCAGCATTTT.

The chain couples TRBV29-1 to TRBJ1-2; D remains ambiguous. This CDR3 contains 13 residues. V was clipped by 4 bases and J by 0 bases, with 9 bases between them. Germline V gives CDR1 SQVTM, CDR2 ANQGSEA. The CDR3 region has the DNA TGCAGCGTTGTTCGGGGTGCTAACTATGGCTACACCTTC. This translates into CSVVRGANYGYTF.

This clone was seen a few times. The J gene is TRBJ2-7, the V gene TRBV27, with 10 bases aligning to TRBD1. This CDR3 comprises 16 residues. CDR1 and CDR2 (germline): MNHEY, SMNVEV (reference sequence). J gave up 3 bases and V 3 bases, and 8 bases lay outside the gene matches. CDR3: CASSLTGGQTLYEQYF. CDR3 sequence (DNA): TGTGCCAGCAGTTTGACAGGGGGCCAGACTCTCTACGAGCAGTACTTC.